This T cell receptor beta chain derives from a study of blood T cell repertoires in COVID-19. Study overall: Acute and convalescent COVID-19 samples came from the United States, Italy and Spain. T cells, B-cell-depleted T cells, or PBMCs supplied cDNA or gDNA.

CDR1 and CDR2 from the germline V gene are SGHNT and YYREEE (reference sequence). This CDR3 is built from 14 residues. V trimming: 4 bases; J trimming: 4 bases; junction bases outside the gene matches: 5. Methods used by the authors: Reference gene primers were amplified, and this amplification served to estimate nucleated cell counts. Data came from immunoSEQ multiplex PCR; TCRdb stores just in-frame clones and leaves some out. V and J calls and clone size come straight from that table; D and trimming were deduced from the DNA. The sample lists about 210,000 clones, more than 70% occurring once. The genes are TRBV5-4 and TRBJ2-5, with 9 nucleotides matching TRBD1. The source is a woman aged 45-65 years with acute or convalescent COVID-19. The sequencing input was peripheral blood. The CDR3 is CASSRDRDRETQYF. The CDR3 bases are TGTGCCAGCAGCCGGGACAGGGACAGAGAGACCCAGTACTTC.